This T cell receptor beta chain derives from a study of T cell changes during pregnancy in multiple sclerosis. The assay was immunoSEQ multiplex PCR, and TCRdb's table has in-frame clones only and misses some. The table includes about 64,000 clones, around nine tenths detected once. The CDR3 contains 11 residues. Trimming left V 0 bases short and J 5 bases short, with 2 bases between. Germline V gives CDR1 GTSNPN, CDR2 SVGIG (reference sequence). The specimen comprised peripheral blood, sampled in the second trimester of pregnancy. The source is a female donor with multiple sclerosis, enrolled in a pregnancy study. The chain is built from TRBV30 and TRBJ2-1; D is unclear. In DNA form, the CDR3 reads TGTGCCTGGAGTGTCGACAATGAGCAGTTCTTC. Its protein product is CAWSVDNEQFF.